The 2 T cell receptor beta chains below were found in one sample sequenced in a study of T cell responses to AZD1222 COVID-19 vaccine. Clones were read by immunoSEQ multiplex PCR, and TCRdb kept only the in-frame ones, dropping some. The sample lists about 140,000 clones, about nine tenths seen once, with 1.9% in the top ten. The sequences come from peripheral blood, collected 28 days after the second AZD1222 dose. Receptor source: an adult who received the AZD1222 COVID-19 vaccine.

The CDR3 DNA reads TGCAGTCCAGAGCTCCAAGAGACCCAGTACTTC. Its protein product is CSPELQETQYF. The chain joins TRBV20-1 to TRBJ2-5, with no clear D. The germline CDR1 and CDR2 sequences are DFQATT and SNEGSKA (reference sequence). Trimming cost V 8 bases and J 1 base, with 8 bases left between them. The CDR3 is 11 residues long.

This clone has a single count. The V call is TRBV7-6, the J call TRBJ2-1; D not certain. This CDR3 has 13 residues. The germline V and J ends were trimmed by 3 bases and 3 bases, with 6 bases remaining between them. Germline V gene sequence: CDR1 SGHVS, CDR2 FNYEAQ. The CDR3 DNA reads TGTGCCAGCAGCTTCCAGAGCTACAATGAGCAGTTCTTC. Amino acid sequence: CASSFQSYNEQFF.